The clone carrying this TCR beta chain was recorded a few times. This sample is drawn from a study of blood T cell repertoires in COVID-19. Overall study: COVID-19 samples, acute and convalescent, were from the United States, Italy and Spain.

Per the study methods: It was from reference gene primer amplification that nucleated cell counts were estimated. The assay was immunoSEQ multiplex PCR, and TCRdb's table has in-frame clones only and misses some. V and J calls and clone size are copied from that table; D and trimming were computed from the DNA. The sample includes 200,000 to 250,000 clones, approximately 86% of them seen just once. The ends were cut back, 6 bases at V and 7 bases at J, with 12 bases in the middle. Looked up from germline, CDR1 is MNHEY and CDR2 is SMNVEV (reference sequence). The CDR3 extends over 13 amino acids. Enrolment of Seattle patients took place during active infection, and they were followed longitudinally.

This sequence was found in a woman aged 25 to 45 with COVID-19, enrolled during active disease. Sequenced sample: peripheral blood. The V and J genes are TRBV27 and TRBJ1-4; weak D call: TRBD1 (6 bases). DNA of the CDR3: TGTGCCAGCAGGAACAGGGTCGGTGAAAAACTGTTTTTT. This encodes CASRNRVGEKLFF.